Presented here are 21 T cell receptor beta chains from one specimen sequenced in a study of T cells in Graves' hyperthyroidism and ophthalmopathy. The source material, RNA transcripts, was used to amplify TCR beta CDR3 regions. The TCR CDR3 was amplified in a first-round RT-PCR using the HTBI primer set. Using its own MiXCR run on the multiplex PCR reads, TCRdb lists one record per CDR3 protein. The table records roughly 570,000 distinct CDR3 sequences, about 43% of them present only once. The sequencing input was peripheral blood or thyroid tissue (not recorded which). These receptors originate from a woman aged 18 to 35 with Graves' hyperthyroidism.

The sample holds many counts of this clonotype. CDR3 DNA: TGCAGTGCCCCTTCGGACAGCTACGAGCAGTACTTC. This encodes CSAPSDSYEQYF. The chain recombines TRBV20-1 with TRBJ2-7; maybe TRBD1 (6 bases). V gave up 6 bases and J gave up 3 bases, with 12 bases separating them. Germline V gene sequence: CDR1 DFQATT, CDR2 SNEGSKA (reference sequence). This CDR3 has 12 amino acids.

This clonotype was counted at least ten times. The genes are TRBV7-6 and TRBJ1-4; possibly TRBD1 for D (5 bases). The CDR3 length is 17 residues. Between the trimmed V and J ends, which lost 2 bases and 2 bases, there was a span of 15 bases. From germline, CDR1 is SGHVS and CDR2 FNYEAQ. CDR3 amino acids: CASSLLQGKSTNEKLFF. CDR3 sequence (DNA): TGTGCCAGCAGCTTATTGCAGGGAAAGAGCACTAATGAAAAACTGTTTTTT. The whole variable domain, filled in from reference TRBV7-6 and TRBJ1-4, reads GAGVSQSPRYKVTKRGQDVALRCDPISGHVSLYWYRQALGQGPEFLTYFNYEAQQDKSGLPNDRFSAERPEGSISTLTIQRTEQRDSAMYRCASSLLQGKSTNEKLFFGSGTQLSVL.

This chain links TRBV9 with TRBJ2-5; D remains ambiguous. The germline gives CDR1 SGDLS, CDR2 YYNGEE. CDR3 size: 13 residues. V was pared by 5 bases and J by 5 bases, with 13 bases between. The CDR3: CASSGGLVETQYF. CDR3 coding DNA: TGTGCCAGCAGTGGTGGGTTGGTGGAGACCCAGTACTTC.

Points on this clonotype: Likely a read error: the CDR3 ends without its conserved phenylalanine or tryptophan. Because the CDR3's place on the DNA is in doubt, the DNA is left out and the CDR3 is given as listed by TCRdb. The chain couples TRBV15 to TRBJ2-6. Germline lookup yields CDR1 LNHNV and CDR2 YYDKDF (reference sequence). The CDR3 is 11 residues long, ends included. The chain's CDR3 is CATSRVPVGTS.

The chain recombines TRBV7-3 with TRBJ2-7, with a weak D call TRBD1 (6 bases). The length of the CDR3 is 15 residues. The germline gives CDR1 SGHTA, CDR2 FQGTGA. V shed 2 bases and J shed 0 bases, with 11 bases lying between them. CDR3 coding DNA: TGTGCCAGCAGCTTATTTCAGGGGCCCTCCTACGAGCAGTACTTC. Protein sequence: CASSLFQGPSYEQYF.

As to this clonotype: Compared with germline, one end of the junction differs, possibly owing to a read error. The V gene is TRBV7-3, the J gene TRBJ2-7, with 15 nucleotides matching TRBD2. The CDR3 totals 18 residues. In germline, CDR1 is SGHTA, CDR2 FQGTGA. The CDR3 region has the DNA TGCGCCAGCAGAAGGACTAGCGGGAGGGCCGGAGGGAGTTACGAGCAGTACTTC. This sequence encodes CASRRTSGRAGGSYEQYF.

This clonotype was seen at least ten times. The CDR3 loop reads CASTTGTSGKLFF. The CDR3 DNA reads TGTGCCAGCACCACCGGGACATCCGGAAAACTGTTTTTT. This rearrangement joins TRBV6-2 or TRBV6-3 to TRBJ1-4; tentative D call: TRBD1 (6 bases). The CDR3 consists of 13 residues. V lost 7 bases and J lost 10, with 16 bases in between. The germline V gene encodes CDR1 MNHEY and CDR2 SVGEGT.

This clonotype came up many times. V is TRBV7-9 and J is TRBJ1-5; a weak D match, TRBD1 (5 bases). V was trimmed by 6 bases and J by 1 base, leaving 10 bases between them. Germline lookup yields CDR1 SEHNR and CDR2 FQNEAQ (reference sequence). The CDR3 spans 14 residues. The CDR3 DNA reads TGTGCCAGCAGTCTTACAGGAAGCAATCAGCCCCAGCATTTT. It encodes CASSLTGSNQPQHF.

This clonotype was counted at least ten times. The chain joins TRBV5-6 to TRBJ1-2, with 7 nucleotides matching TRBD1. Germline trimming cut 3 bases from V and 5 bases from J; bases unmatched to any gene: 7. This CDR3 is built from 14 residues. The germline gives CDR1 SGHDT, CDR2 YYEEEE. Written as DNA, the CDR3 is TGTGCCAGCAGCTACCAGACAGGGAGTTATGGCTACACCTTC. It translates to CASSYQTGSYGYTF.

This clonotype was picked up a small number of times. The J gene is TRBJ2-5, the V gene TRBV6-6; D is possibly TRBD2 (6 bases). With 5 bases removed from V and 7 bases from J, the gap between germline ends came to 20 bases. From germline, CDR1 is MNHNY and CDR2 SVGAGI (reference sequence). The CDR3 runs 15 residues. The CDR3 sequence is CASSEGSGGSRTQYF. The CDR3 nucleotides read TGTGCCAGCAGTGAGGGTAGCGGAGGTTCAAGGACCCAGTACTTC.

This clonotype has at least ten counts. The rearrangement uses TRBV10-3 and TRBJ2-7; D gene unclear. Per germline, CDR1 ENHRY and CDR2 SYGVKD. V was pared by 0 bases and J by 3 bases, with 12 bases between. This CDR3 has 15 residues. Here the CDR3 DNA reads TGTGCCATCAGTGAGTCGAATAGGGTAAACTACGAGCAGTACTTC. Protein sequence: CAISESNRVNYEQYF.

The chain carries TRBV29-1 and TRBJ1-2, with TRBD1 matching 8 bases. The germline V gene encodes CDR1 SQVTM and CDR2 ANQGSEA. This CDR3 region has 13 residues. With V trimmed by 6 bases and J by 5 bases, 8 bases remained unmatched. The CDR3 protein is CSVGQGGVYGYTF. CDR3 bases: TGCAGCGTCGGACAGGGCGGGGTTTATGGCTACACCTTC. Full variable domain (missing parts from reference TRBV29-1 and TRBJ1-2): SAVISQKPSRDICQRGTSLTIQCQVDSQVTMMFWYRQQPGQSLTLIATANQGSEATYESGFVIDKFPISRPNLTFSTLTVSNMSPEDSSIYLCSVGQGGVYGYTFGSGTRLTVV.

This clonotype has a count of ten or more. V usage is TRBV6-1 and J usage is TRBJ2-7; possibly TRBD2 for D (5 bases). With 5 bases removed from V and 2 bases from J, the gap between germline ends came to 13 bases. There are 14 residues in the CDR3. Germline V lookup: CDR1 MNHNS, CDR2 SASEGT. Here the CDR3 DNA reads TGTGCCAGCAGTAATCGACGGGATACCTACGAGCAGTACTTC. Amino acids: CASSNRRDTYEQYF.

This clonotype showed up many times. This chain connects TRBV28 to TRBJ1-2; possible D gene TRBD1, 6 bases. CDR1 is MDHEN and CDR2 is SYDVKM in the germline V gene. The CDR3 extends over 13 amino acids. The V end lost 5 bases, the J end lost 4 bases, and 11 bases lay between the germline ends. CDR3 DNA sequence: TGTGCCAGCAGTCCCTCGGGGGCCTATGGCTACACCTTC. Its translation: CASSPSGAYGYTF.

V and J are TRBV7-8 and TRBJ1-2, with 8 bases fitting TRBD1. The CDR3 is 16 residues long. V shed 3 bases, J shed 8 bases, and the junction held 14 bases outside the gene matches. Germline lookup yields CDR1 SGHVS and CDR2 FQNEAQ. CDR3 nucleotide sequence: TGTGCCAGCAGCTTCGGCCAACCCGGGACAGGCCTGGGCTACACCTTC. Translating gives CASSFGQPGTGLGYTF.

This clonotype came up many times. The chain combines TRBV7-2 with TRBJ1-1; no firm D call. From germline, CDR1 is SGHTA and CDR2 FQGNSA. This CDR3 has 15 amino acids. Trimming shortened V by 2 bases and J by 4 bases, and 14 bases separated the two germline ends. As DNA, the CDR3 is TGTGCCAGCAGCTTATCCTTTCTGTGGGGCACTGAAGCTTTCTTT. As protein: CASSLSFLWGTEAFF.

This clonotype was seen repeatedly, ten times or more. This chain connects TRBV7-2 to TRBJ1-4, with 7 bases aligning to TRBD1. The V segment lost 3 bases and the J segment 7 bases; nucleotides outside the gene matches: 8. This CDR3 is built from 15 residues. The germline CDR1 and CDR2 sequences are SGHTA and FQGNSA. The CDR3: CASSFYSGGGEKLFF. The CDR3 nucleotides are TGTGCCAGCAGCTTTTATTCAGGGGGAGGTGAAAAACTGTTTTTT.

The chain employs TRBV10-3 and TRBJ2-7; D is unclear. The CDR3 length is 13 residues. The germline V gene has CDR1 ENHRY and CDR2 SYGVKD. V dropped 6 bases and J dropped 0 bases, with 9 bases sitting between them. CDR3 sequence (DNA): TGTGCCATCAGCGGCGGCGGCTCCTACGAGCAGTACTTC. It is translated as CAISGGGSYEQYF.

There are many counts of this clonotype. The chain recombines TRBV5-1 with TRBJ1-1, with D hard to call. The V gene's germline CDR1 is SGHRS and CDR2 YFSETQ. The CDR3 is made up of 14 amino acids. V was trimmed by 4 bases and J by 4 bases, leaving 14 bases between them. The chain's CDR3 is CASSMTTLSTEAFF. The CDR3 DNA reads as TGCGCCAGCAGCATGACGACCCTTAGCACTGAAGCTTTCTTT. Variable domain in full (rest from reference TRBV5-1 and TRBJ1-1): KAGVTQTPRYLIKTRGQQVTLSCSPISGHRSVSWYQQTPGQGLQFLFEYFSETQRNKGNFPGRFSGRQFSNSRSEMNVSTLELGDSALYLCASSMTTLSTEAFFGQGTRLTVV.

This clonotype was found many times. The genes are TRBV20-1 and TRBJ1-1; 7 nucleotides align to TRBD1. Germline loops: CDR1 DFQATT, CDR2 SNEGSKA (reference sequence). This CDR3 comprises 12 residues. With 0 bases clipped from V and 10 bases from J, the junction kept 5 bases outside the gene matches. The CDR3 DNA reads TGCAGTGCTAGAGACCCCAGGGGGACAGCTTTCTTT. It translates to CSARDPRGTAFF.

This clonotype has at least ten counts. The CDR3 DNA reads TGCGCCAGCAGCGCCCTCAAGAACACTGAAGCTTTCTTT. Translating it yields CASSALKNTEAFF. The chain recombines TRBV5-1 with TRBJ1-1; D is undetermined. This CDR3 has 13 amino acids. CDR1 is SGHRS and CDR2 is YFSETQ in the germline V gene. V gave up 4 bases and J gave up 1 base, with 8 bases separating them.